Listed here is a single TCR beta chain. No antigen is known for it. Trimming removed 0 bases from V and 4 bases from J, with 9 bases in between. The length of the CDR3 is 13 residues. CDR1 is SQVTM, CDR2 ANQGSEA, per germline. The data were obtained in a study of cytomegalovirus exposure and HLA in healthy donors. The study, taken as a whole, reports: In vitro assays verified that three CMV-associated chains recognized CMV antigens specifically.

Use of 60 Vbeta and 13 Jbeta primers characterized the PCR. Libraries were prepared by immunoSEQ multiplex PCR; TCRdb keeps only in-frame clonotypes and omits some of them. The sample records about 220,000 clones, 76% being singletons. This receptor was identified in a young man in good health and CMV-seronegative. The chain is built from TRBV29-1 and TRBJ1-1; D is unresolved. The sample consisted of PBMCs. The CDR3 sequence is CSVEESFRTEAFF. Here the CDR3 DNA reads TGCAGCGTTGAAGAGAGTTTCCGCACTGAAGCTTTCTTT. The whole variable domain, remainder taken from reference TRBV29-1 and TRBJ1-1, is SAVISQKPSRDICQRGTSLTIQCQVDSQVTMMFWYRQQPGQSLTLIATANQGSEATYESGFVIDKFPISRPNLTFSTLTVSNMSPEDSSIYLCSVEESFRTEAFFGQGTRLTVV.